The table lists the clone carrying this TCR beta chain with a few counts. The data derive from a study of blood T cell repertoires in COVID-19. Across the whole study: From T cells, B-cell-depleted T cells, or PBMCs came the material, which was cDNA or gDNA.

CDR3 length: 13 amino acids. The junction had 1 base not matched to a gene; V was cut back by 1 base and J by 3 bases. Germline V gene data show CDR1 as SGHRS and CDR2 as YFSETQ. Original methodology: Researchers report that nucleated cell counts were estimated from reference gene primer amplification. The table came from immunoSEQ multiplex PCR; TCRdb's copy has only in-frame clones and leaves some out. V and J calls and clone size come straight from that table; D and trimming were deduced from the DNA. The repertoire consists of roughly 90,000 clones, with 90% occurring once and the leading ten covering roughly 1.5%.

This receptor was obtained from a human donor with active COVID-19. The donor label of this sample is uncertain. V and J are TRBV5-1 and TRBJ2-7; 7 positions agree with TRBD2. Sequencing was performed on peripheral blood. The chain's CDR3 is CASSLWGGYEQYF. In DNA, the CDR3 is TGCGCCAGCAGCTTGTGGGGGGGCTACGAGCAGTACTTC.